This T cell receptor beta chain originates from a study of T cell repertoires in cytomegalovirus infection. MiXCR was run by TCRdb on the reads, yielding one entry per CDR3 protein. In the table there are about 110,000 distinct CDR3 sequences, roughly 39% of which are singletons. This CDR3 contains 16 residues. Germline values: CDR1 LNHNV, CDR2 YYDKDF (reference sequence). Trimming took 0 bases from V and 0 from J, leaving 9 bases between them. This clonotype appeared a few times. Its antigen is still unknown. Source: CD8+ T cells from cultured PBMCs, taken from culture after CMV antigen stimulation. The chain is built from TRBV15 and TRBJ1-5, with TRBD1 as a possible D gene (5 bases). This receptor was obtained from a human donor in good health (CMV status not recorded). Some clones in this sample may be carry-over from other donors' samples. DNA of the CDR3: TGTGCCACCAGCAGAGATGGGACGAATAGCAATCAGCCCCAGCATTTT. This sequence encodes CATSRDGTNSNQPQHF.